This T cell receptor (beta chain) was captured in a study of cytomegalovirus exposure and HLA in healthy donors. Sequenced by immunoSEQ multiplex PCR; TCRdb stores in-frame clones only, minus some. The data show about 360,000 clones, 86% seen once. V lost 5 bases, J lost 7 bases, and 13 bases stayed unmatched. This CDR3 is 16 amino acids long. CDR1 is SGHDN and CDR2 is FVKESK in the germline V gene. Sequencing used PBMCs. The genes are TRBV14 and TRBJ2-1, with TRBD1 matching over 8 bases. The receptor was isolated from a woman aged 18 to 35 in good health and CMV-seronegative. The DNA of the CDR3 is TGTGCCAGCAGCGCAAGATTGTGGGACAGGATGAATGAGCAGTTCTTC. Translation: CASSARLWDRMNEQFF.